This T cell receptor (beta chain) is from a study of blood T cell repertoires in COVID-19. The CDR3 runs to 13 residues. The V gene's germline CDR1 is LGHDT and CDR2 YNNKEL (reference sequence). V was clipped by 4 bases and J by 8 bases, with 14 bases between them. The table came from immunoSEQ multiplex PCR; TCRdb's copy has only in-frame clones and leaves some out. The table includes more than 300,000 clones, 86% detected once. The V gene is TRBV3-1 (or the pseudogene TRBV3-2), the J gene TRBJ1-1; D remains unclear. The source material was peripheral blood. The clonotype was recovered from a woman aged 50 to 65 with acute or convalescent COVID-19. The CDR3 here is CASSPSGLSEAFF. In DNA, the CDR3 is TGTGCCAGCAGCCCTTCCGGTTTATCCGAAGCTTTCTTT.